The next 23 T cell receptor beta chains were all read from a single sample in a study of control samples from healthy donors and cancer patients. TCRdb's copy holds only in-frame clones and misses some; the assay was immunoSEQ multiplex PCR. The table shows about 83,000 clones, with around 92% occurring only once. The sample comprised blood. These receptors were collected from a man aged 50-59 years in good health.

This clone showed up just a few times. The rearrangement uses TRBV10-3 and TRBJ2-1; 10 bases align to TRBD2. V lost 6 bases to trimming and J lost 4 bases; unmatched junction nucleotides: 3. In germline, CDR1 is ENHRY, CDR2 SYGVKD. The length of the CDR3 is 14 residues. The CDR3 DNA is TGTGCCATCAGAAATAGCGGGGGGTACAATGAGCAGTTCTTC. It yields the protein CAIRNSGGYNEQFF.

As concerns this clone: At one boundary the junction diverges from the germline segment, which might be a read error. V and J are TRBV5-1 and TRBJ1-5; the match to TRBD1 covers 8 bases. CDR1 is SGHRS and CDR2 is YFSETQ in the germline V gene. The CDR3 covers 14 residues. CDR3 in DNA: TGCGCCAGCAGCGCCGGGACAGGTAATCATCCCCAGCATTTT. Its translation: CASSAGTGNHPQHF. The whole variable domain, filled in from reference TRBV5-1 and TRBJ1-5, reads KAGVTQTPRYLIKTRGQQVTLSCSPISGHRSVSWYQQTPGQGLQFLFEYFSETQRNKGNFPGRFSGRQFSNSRSEMNVSTLELGDSALYLCASSAGTGNHPQHFGDGTRLSIL.

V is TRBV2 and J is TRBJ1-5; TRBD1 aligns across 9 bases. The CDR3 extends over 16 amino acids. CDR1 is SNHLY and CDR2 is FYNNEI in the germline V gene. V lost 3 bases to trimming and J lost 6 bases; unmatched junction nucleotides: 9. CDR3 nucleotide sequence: TGTGCCAGCAGTGAGCGGGTGGGACAGGGAGGTCAGCCCCAGCATTTT. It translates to CASSERVGQGGQPQHF.

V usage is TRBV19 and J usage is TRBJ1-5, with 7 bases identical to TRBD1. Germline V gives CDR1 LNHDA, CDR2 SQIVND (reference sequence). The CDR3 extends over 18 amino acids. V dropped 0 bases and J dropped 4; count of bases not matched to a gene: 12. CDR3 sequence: CASSIDYARGGKNQPQHF. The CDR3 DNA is TGTGCCAGTAGTATAGACTACGCGCGAGGGGGCAAAAATCAGCCCCAGCATTTT.

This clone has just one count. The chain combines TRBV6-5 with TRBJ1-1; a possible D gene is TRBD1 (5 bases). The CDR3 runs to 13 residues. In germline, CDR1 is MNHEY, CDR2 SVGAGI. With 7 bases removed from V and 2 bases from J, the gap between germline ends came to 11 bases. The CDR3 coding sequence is TGTGCCAGCACCAGGACACGCAACACTGAAGCTTTCTTT. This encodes CASTRTRNTEAFF.

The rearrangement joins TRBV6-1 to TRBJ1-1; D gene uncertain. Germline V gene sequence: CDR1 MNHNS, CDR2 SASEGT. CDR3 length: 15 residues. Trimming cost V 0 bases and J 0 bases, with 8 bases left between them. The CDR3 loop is CASSEALGMNTEAFF. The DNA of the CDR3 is TGTGCCAGCAGTGAAGCACTTGGGATGAACACTGAAGCTTTCTTT.

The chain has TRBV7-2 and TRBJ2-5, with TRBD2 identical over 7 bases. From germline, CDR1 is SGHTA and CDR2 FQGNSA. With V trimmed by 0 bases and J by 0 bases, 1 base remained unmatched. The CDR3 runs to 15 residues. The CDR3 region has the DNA TGTGCCAGCAGCTTAGCAGCGGGATACCAAGAGACCCAGTACTTC. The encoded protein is CASSLAAGYQETQYF.

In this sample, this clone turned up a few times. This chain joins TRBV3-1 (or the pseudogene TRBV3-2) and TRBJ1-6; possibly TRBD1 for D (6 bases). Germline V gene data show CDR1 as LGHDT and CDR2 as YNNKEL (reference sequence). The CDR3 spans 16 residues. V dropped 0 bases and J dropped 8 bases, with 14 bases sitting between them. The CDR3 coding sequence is TGTGCCAGCAGCCAAGATCCCGGACAGACTTATTCACCCCTCCACTTT. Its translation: CASSQDPGQTYSPLHF.

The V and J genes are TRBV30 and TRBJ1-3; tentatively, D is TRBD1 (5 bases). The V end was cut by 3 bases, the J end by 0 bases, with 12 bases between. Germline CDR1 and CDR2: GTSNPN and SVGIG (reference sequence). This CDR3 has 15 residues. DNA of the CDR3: TGTGCCTGGAGAAGGGGAAGAACCTCTGGAAACACCATATATTTT. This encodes CAWRRGRTSGNTIYF.

The CDR3 DNA sequence: TGTGCCAGCCAGAACTACAATGAGCAGTTCTTC. The encoded protein is CASQNYNEQFF. The chain carries TRBV6-5 and TRBJ2-1, with D uncertain. V lost 8 bases and J 3 bases, leaving 5 bases between the germline ends. This CDR3 is 11 amino acids long. CDR1 is MNHEY and CDR2 is SVGAGI in the germline V gene.

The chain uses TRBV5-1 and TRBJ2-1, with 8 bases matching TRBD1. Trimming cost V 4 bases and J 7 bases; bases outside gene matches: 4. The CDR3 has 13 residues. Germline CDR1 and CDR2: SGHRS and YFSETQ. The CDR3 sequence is CASSPTGVNEQFF. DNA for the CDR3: TGCGCCAGCAGCCCGACAGGGGTGAATGAGCAGTTCTTC.

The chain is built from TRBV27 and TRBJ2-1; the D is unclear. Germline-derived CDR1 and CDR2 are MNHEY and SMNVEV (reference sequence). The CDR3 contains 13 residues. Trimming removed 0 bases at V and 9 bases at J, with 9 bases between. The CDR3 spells CASSLSGRSEQFF. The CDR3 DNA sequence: TGTGCCAGCAGTTTATCCGGGCGTTCTGAGCAGTTCTTC.

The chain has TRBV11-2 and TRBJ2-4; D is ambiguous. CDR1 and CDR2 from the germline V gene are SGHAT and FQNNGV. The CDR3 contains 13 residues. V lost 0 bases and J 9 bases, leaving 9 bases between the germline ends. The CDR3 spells CASSLDPFLIQYF. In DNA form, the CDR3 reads TGTGCCAGCAGCTTAGACCCCTTTCTCATTCAGTACTTC.

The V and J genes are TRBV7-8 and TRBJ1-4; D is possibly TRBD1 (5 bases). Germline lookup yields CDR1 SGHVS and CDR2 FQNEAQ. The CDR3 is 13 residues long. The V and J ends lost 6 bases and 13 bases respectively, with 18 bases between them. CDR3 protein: CASSLAVGDPLFF. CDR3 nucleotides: TGTGCCAGCAGTCTCGCGGTTGGGGACCCACTGTTTTTT.

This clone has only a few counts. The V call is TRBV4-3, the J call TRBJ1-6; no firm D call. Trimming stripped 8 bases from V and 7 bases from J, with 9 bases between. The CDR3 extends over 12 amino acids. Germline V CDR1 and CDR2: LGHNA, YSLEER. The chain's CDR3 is CASGDRNSPLHF. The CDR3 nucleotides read TGCGCCAGCGGAGACCGGAATTCACCCCTCCACTTT.

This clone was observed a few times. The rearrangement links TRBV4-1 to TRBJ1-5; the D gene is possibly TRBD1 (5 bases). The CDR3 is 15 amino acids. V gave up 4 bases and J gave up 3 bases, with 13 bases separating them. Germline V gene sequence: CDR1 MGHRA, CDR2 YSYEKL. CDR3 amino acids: CASSRAGTPNQPQHF. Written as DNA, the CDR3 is TGCGCCAGCAGCCGAGCGGGGACGCCCAATCAGCCCCAGCATTTT.

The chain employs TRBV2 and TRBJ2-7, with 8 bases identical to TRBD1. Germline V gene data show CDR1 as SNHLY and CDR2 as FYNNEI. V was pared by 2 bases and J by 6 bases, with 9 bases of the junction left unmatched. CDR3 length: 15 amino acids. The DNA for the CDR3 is TGTGCCAGCAGTGAAAGACAGGGGCCGGTCGGCGAGCAGTACTTC. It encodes CASSERQGPVGEQYF.

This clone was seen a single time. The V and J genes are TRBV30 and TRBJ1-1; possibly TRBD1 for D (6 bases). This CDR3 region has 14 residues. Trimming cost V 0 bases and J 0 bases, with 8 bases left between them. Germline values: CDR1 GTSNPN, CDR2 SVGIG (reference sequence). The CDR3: CAWSVGQMNTEAFF. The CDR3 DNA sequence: TGTGCCTGGAGTGTCGGACAGATGAACACTGAAGCTTTCTTT.

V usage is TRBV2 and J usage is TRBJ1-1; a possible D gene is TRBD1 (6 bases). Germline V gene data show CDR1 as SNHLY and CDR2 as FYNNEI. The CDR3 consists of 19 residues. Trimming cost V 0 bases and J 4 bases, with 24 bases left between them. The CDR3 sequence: CASSEALLSRGQFGTEAFF. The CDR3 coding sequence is TGTGCCAGCAGTGAAGCGCTTCTATCCCGAGGACAGTTCGGCACTGAAGCTTTCTTT.

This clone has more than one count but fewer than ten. The CDR3 reads CASSSPDRGYGYTF. CDR3 DNA: TGTGCCAGCAGCAGCCCGGACAGGGGCTATGGCTACACCTTC. The V and J genes are TRBV21-1 and TRBJ1-2; the listed D gene, TRBD1, was not tested against the DNA. TRBV21-1 is shown as a pseudogene. The CDR3 runs 14 residues.

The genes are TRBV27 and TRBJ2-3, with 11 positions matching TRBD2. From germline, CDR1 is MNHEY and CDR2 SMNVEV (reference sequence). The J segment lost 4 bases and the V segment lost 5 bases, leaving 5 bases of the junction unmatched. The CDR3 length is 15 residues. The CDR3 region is CASSLNSGGADTQYF. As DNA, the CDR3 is TGTGCCAGCAGTCTTAATAGCGGGGGGGCAGATACGCAGTATTTT.

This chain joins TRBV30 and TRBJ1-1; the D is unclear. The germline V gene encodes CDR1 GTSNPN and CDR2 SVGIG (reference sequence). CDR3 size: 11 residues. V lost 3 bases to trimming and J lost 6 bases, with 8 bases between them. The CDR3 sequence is CAWSAKAEAFF. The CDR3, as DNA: TGTGCCTGGAGCGCTAAGGCTGAAGCTTTCTTT.

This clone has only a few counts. This CDR3 reads CASSPTAPEKLFF. CDR3 nucleotides: TGCGCCAGCAGTCCGACAGCCCCTGAAAAACTGTTTTTT. The chain employs TRBV5-1 and TRBJ1-4, with D tentatively TRBD1 (5 bases). V was clipped by 5 bases and J by 7 bases, with 12 bases between them. The CDR3 is 13 amino acids. Germline values: CDR1 SGHRS, CDR2 YFSETQ.